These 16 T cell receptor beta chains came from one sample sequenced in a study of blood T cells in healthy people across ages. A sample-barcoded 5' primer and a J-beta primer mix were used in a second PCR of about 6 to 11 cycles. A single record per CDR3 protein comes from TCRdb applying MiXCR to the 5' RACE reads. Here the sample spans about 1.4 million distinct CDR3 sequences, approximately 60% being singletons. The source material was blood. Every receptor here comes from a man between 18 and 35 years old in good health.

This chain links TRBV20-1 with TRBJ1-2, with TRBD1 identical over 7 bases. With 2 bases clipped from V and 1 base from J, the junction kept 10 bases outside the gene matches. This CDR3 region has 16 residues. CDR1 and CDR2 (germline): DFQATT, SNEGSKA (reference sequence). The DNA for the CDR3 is TGCAGTGCTAGACATATACGGGACAGTTATAACTATGGCTACACCTTC. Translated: CSARHIRDSYNYGYTF.

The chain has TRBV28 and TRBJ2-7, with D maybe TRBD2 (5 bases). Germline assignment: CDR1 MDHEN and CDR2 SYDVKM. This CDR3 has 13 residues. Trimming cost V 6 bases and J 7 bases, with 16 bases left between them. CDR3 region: CASRMGGSGEQYF. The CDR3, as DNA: TGTGCCAGCAGAATGGGCGGCTCGGGGGAGCAGTACTTC.

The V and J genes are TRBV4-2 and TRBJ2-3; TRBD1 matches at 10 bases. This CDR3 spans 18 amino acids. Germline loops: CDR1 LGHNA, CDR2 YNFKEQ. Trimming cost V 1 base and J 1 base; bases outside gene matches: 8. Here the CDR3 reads CASSQVGQGMRGTDTQYF. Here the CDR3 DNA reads TGTGCCAGCAGCCAAGTGGGACAGGGGATGAGGGGCACAGATACGCAGTATTTT.

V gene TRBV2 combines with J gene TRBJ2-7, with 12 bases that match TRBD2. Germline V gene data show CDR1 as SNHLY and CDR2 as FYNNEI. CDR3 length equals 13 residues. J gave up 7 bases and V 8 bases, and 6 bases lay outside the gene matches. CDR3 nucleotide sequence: TGTGCCAGCGCAACTAGCGGGGGGAATGAGCAGTACTTC. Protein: CASATSGGNEQYF.

This CDR3 is CASSLVGGVGYTF. In DNA form, the CDR3 reads TGTGCCAGCAGTCTAGTGGGGGGCGTCGGCTACACCTTC. The gene calls are TRBV11-1 and TRBJ1-2; tentatively, D is TRBD1 (6 bases). Trimming took 6 bases from V and 8 from J, leaving 16 bases between them. Germline assignment: CDR1 SGHAT and CDR2 FQDESV (reference sequence). The CDR3 has 13 amino acids.

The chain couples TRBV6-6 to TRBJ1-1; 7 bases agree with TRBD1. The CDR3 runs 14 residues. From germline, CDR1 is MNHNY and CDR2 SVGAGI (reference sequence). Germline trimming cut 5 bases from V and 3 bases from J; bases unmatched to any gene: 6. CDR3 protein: CASSTQGGDTEAFF. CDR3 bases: TGTGCCAGCAGTACTCAGGGGGGGGACACTGAAGCTTTCTTT.

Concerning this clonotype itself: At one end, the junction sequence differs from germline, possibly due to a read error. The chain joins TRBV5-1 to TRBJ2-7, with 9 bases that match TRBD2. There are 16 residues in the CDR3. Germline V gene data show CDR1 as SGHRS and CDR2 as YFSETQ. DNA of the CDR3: TGCGCCAGCAGCCTGTCCTCGGCGGGAGGGCCGGACGAGCGGTACTTC. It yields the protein CASSLSSAGGPDERYF.

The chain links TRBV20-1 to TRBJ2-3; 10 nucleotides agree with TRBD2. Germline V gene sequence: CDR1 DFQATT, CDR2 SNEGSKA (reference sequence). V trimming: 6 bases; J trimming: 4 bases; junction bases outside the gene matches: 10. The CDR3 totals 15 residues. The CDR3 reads CSAILPGLAPDTQYF. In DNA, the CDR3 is TGCAGTGCCATCTTACCGGGACTAGCGCCAGATACGCAGTATTTT.

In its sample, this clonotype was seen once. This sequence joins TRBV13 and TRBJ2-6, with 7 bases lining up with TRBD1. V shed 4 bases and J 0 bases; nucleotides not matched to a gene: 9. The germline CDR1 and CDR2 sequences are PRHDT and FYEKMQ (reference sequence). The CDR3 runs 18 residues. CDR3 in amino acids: CASSYTGDHLSGANVLTF. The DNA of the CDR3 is TGTGCCAGCAGCTACACAGGGGACCACCTCTCTGGGGCCAACGTCCTGACTTTC.

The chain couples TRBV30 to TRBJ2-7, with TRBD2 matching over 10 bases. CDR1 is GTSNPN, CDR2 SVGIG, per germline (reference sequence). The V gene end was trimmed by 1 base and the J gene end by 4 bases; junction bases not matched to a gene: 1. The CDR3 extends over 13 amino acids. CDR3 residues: CAWSGTSGYEQYF. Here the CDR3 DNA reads TGTGCCTGGAGTGGGACTAGCGGTTACGAGCAGTACTTC. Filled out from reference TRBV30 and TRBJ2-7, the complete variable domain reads SQTIHQWPATLVQPVGSPLSLECTVEGTSNPNLYWYRQAAGRGLQLLFYSVGIGQISSEVPQNLSASRPQDRQFILSSKKLLLSDSGFYLCAWSGTSGYEQYFGPGTRLTVT.

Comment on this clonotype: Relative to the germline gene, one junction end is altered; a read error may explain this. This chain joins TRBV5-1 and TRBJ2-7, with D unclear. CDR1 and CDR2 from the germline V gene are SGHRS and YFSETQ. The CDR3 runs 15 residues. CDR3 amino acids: CTSSLRRVSSYEQYF. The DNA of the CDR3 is TGCACCAGCAGCTTGCGTAGGGTGAGCTCCTACGAGCAGTACTTC.

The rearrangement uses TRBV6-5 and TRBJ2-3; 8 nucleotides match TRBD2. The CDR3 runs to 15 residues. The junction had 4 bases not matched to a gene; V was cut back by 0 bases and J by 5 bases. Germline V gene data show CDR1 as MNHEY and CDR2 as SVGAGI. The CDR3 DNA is TGTGCCAGCAGTTACTCAGCGGGAGCAGTAGATACGCAGTATTTT. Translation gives CASSYSAGAVDTQYF.

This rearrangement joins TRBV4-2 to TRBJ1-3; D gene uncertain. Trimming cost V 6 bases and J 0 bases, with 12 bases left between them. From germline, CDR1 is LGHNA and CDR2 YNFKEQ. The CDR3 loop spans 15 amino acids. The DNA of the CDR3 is TGTGCCAGCAGTCAAAACCGGGACTCTGGAAACACCATATATTTT. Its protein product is CASSQNRDSGNTIYF.

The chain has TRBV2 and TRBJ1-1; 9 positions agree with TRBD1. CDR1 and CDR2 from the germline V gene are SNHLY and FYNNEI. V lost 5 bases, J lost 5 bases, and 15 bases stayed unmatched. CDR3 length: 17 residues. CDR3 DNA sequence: TGTGCCAGCAGTTGGGGACAGGGACTGGGCATCGGTACTGAAGCTTTCTTT. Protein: CASSWGQGLGIGTEAFF.

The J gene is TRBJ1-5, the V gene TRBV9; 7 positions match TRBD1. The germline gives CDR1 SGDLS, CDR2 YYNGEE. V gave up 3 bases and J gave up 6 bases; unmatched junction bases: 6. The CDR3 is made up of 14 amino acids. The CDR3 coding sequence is TGTGCCAGCAGCGGGGGGACAGAAAGTCAGCCCCAGCATTTT. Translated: CASSGGTESQPQHF.

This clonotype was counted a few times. The CDR3 is CASSLSGTQEAFF. The CDR3 region has the DNA TGCGCCAGCAGCCTGTCCGGGACACAGGAAGCTTTCTTT. The chain uses TRBV5-1 and TRBJ1-1, with a possible D match to TRBD1 (6 bases). From germline, CDR1 is SGHRS and CDR2 YFSETQ. This CDR3 has 13 amino acids. The ends were cut back, 4 bases at V and 8 bases at J, with 15 bases in the middle.